This passage covers 26 T cell receptor beta chains from one sample sequenced in a study of OX40 agonist ivuxolimab in advanced cancers. Profiling relied on immunoSEQ multiplex PCR, and the TCRdb table lists in-frame clones only, not all of them. The table includes tens of thousands of clones, 85% to 90% detected once. The specimen was CD4+ or CD8+ T cells sorted from blood, collected in a trial of the OX40 agonist ivuxolimab. The receptors originated from an adult with an advanced solid tumor such as melanoma, head and neck, liver or kidney cancer.

The chain joins TRBV19 to TRBJ2-7, with TRBD1 matching 8 bases. The ends lost 8 bases at V and 5 bases at J; junction bases unmatched: 17. Germline CDR1 LNHDA, CDR2 SQIVND (reference sequence). The CDR3 loop spans 16 amino acids. CDR3 in amino acids: CASGRQTGTGTNEQYF. For the CDR3, the DNA is TGTGCCAGTGGAAGACAAACCGGGACAGGAACAAACGAGCAGTACTTC.

The genes are TRBV23-1 and TRBJ1-5; TRBD1 agrees at 7 bases. TRBV23-1 is given ORF status, its function remaining uncertain. V was pared by 0 bases and J by 5 bases, with 19 bases of the junction left unmatched. This CDR3 region has 20 residues. The CDR3 reads CASSQSNMPRGRMFYQPQHF. DNA of the CDR3: TGCGCCAGCAGTCAATCAAATATGCCGAGGGGGCGGATGTTTTATCAGCCCCAGCATTTT.

This chain joins TRBV4-2 and TRBJ1-1; no firm D call. V lost 0 bases and J lost 1, with 9 bases in between. Per germline, CDR1 LGHNA and CDR2 YNFKEQ. The CDR3 covers 15 residues. CDR3 sequence: CASSQDPRGNTEAFF. CDR3 DNA: TGTGCCAGCAGCCAAGATCCCAGAGGGAACACTGAAGCTTTCTTT.

The rearrangement uses TRBV7-9 and TRBJ2-5; 11 nucleotides align to TRBD2. Germline V lookup: CDR1 SEHNR, CDR2 FQNEAQ (reference sequence). There are 17 residues in the CDR3. With 5 bases clipped from V and 4 bases from J, the junction kept 12 bases outside the gene matches. CDR3 sequence reads: CASSPGLAGGHSETQYF. The CDR3 region has the DNA TGTGCCAGCAGCCCGGGGCTAGCGGGGGGCCATTCAGAGACCCAGTACTTC. Variable domain in full (rest from reference TRBV7-9 and TRBJ2-5): DTGVSQNPRHKITKRGQNVTFRCDPISEHNRLYWYRQTLGQGPEFLTYFQNEAQLEKSRLLSDRFSAERPKGSFSTLEIQRTEQGDSAMYLCASSPGLAGGHSETQYFGPGTRLLVL.

The CDR3 spells CASSEEAFVPNQFF. The CDR3 DNA reads as TGTGCCAGCAGTGAAGAAGCTTTCGTCCCAAATCAGTTCTTC. This chain uses TRBV6-1 with TRBJ2-1, with D uncertain. This CDR3 spans 14 amino acids. Germline V lookup: CDR1 MNHNS, CDR2 SASEGT. Trimming cost V 1 base and J 13 bases, with 17 bases left between them.

The chain combines TRBV6-1 with TRBJ1-6; D gene unclear. Deletions cut 2 bases from V and 10 bases from J, with 18 bases between. CDR3 length: 16 amino acids. Germline lookup yields CDR1 MNHNS and CDR2 SASEGT. CDR3 sequence (DNA): TGTGCCAGCAGTGAACTCTCTGCAGCCACAGAGTCACCCCTCCACTTT. It yields the protein CASSELSAATESPLHF.

This chain uses TRBV2 with TRBJ2-3; D call uncertain. With 6 bases removed from V and 1 base from J, the gap between germline ends came to 11 bases. The CDR3 contains 14 residues. Germline V gene lookup returns CDR1 SNHLY and CDR2 FYNNEI. The CDR3: CASRKDSGTDTQYF. In DNA, the CDR3 is TGTGCCAGCAGAAAAGACTCTGGCACAGATACGCAGTATTTT.

This clone has just a few counts. Distinct nucleotide sequences in the sample also encode this CDR3. The genes are TRBV19 and TRBJ2-2; D is unclear. The germline gives CDR1 LNHDA, CDR2 SQIVND (reference sequence). V lost 2 bases, J lost 6 bases, and 1 base lay in between. This CDR3 has 11 residues. The CDR3 region is CASSISGELFF. DNA of the CDR3: TGTGCCAGTAGTATATCCGGGGAGCTGTTTTTT. The full variable domain, completed using reference TRBV19 and TRBJ2-2, is DGGITQSPKYLFRKEGQNVTLSCEQNLNHDAMYWYRQDPGQGLRLIYYSQIVNDFQKGDIAEGYSVSREKKESFPLTVTSAQKNPTAFYLCASSISGELFFGEGSRLTVL.

V usage is TRBV7-6 and J usage is TRBJ2-2; no clear D gene. CDR1 SGHVS and CDR2 FNYEAQ come from the germline V gene. This CDR3 is 16 amino acids long. The germline V and J ends were trimmed by 2 bases and 7 bases, with 17 bases remaining between them. This CDR3 reads CASSLNSRGDFGELFF. CDR3 DNA: TGTGCCAGCAGCTTAAATTCTAGAGGCGATTTCGGGGAGCTGTTTTTT.

This clone appeared a few times. V gene TRBV19 combines with J gene TRBJ1-4; 7 nucleotides match TRBD1. Per the germline V gene, CDR1 is LNHDA and CDR2 is SQIVND (reference sequence). Losses at the gene ends were 5 bases for V and 8 bases for J; bases not matched to a gene: 2. The CDR3 is 12 residues long. The CDR3: CASSATGEKLFF. CDR3 DNA: TGTGCCAGTAGTGCGACAGGGGAAAAACTGTTTTTT.

This chain links TRBV2 with TRBJ2-5, with 12 nucleotides matching TRBD2. The CDR3 covers 19 residues. Germline V gene lookup returns CDR1 SNHLY and CDR2 FYNNEI. V trimming: 3 bases; J trimming: 7 bases; junction bases outside the gene matches: 18. CDR3 in amino acids: CASSETRLAGAPSRGTQYF. The DNA for the CDR3 is TGTGCCAGCAGTGAGACACGACTAGCGGGGGCGCCGTCCCGGGGGACCCAGTACTTC.

This chain links TRBV5-1 with TRBJ1-1; D might be TRBD1 (5 bases). Per the germline V gene, CDR1 is SGHRS and CDR2 is YFSETQ. The CDR3 has 13 amino acids. The germline V and J ends were trimmed by 4 bases and 12 bases, with 19 bases remaining between them. In nucleotides, the CDR3 is TGCGCCAGCAGCGGACTGACAGTCCTAGAACCTTTCTTT. Residues: CASSGLTVLEPFF.

This chain links TRBV10-3 with TRBJ2-3; D unclear. Germline CDR1 ENHRY, CDR2 SYGVKD. The CDR3 is 15 residues long. V was shortened by 8 bases and J by 2 bases, with 17 bases between the two germline ends. The CDR3 reads CAIGDSNSDTDTQYF. CDR3 DNA sequence: TGTGCCATCGGGGATTCTAACTCCGACACAGATACGCAGTATTTT.

Here the CDR3 reads CASSDKAGANVLTF. The CDR3 nucleotides read TGTGCCAGCAGCGACAAAGCTGGGGCCAACGTCCTGACTTTC. V usage is TRBV9 and J usage is TRBJ2-6, with no clear D. The V gene lost 3 bases and the J gene lost 2 bases, with 6 bases spanning the gap. Per germline, CDR1 SGDLS and CDR2 YYNGEE. The CDR3 runs 14 residues.

The rearrangement joins TRBV28 to TRBJ1-6; TRBD1 aligns across 8 bases. CDR3 length: 15 amino acids. Germline trimming cut 5 bases from V and 9 bases from J; bases unmatched to any gene: 9. Germline V gene sequence: CDR1 MDHEN, CDR2 SYDVKM. The CDR3 DNA reads TGTGCCAGCAGTACCCCCCAGGGGGCGGGTTCACCCCTCCACTTT. As protein: CASSTPQGAGSPLHF.

This chain uses TRBV5-1 with TRBJ2-1, with 7 positions matching TRBD1. The CDR3 runs 15 residues. Germline V lookup: CDR1 SGHRS, CDR2 YFSETQ. Trimming at V came to 4 bases and at J to 5 bases, leaving 9 bases not matched to a gene. The DNA of the CDR3 is TGCGCCAGCAGCAATATGATACAGGGGAACAATGAGCAGTTCTTC. This gives the protein CASSNMIQGNNEQFF.

This chain joins TRBV28 and TRBJ1-6; tentatively, D is TRBD1 (5 bases). CDR3 length equals 13 residues. V was clipped by 8 bases and J by 5 bases, with 10 bases between them. From germline, CDR1 is MDHEN and CDR2 SYDVKM. The CDR3 loop is CASGGENNSPLHF. The CDR3 DNA reads as TGTGCCAGCGGGGGGGAGAATAATTCACCCCTCCACTTT.

The V and J genes are TRBV19 and TRBJ2-7; D is possibly TRBD1 (5 bases). Trimming pared 7 bases from V and 0 bases from J, leaving 10 bases between. This CDR3 has 13 amino acids. Germline V lookup: CDR1 LNHDA, CDR2 SQIVND (reference sequence). As DNA, the CDR3 is TGTGCCAGTATAGGGGTGTACTCCTACGAGCAGTACTTC. It is translated as CASIGVYSYEQYF. The whole variable domain, filled in from reference TRBV19 and TRBJ2-7, reads DGGITQSPKYLFRKEGQNVTLSCEQNLNHDAMYWYRQDPGQGLRLIYYSQIVNDFQKGDIAEGYSVSREKKESFPLTVTSAQKNPTAFYLCASIGVYSYEQYFGPGTRLTVT.

The chain combines TRBV30 with TRBJ2-1; D possibly matches TRBD1 or TRBD2 (6 bases each). Germline CDR1 reads GTSNPN; CDR2 reads SVGIG (reference sequence). This CDR3 has 15 residues. V lost 7 bases, J lost 2 bases, and 18 bases lay in between. The CDR3 region is CAFQGGGRPYNEQFF. DNA for the CDR3: TGTGCCTTCCAAGGTGGGGGGCGGCCCTACAATGAGCAGTTCTTC.

The gene calls are TRBV7-9 and TRBJ2-1; D is unclear. The germline CDR1 and CDR2 sequences are SEHNR and FQNEAQ (reference sequence). CDR3 length: 11 residues. V was cut by 6 bases and J by 8 bases, with 8 bases left in between. The CDR3: CASRYSDEQFF. The CDR3 nucleotides are TGTGCCAGCAGGTACAGCGATGAGCAGTTCTTC.

In its sample, this clone was seen once. The rearrangement joins TRBV7-6 to TRBJ2-1; D is perhaps TRBD2 (7 bases). Germline-derived CDR1 and CDR2 are SGHVS and FNYEAQ. The V and J ends lost 2 bases and 5 bases respectively, with 10 bases between them. The CDR3 extends over 14 amino acids. The CDR3 DNA reads as TGTGCCAGCAGCTTACCGGGGGGCCACAATGAGCAGTTCTTC. As protein: CASSLPGGHNEQFF.

This chain uses TRBV7-2 with TRBJ2-2; tentative D call: TRBD2 (5 bases). Germline loops: CDR1 SGHTA, CDR2 FQGNSA. V was clipped by 5 bases and J by 6 bases, with 16 bases between them. The CDR3 consists of 15 residues. CDR3 bases: TGTGCCAGCAGCCCTCAGTGGAGGTCTTCCGGGGAGCTGTTTTTT. It encodes CASSPQWRSSGELFF.

This sequence joins TRBV4-1 and TRBJ2-5, with TRBD2 matching over 9 bases. The CDR3 contains 13 residues. The germline gives CDR1 MGHRA, CDR2 YSYEKL. Trimming at V came to 11 bases and at J to 5 bases, leaving 9 bases not matched to a gene. Here the CDR3 reads CAPGAGGRETQYF. In DNA form, the CDR3 reads TGCGCCCCCGGAGCGGGGGGAAGGGAGACCCAGTACTTC.

This clone is a singleton in its sample. J is TRBJ1-2 and V is TRBV4-2; no firm D call. Trimming took 1 base from V and 4 from J, leaving 16 bases between them. The V gene's germline CDR1 is LGHNA and CDR2 YNFKEQ. This CDR3 has 16 residues. This CDR3 reads CASSQVYPEPSYGYTF. The CDR3 bases are TGTGCCAGCAGCCAAGTCTACCCGGAACCGAGCTATGGCTACACCTTC.

V is TRBV28 and J is TRBJ1-2; D possibly corresponds to TRBD1 (5 bases). The CDR3 loop spans 13 amino acids. Germline V gene sequence: CDR1 MDHEN, CDR2 SYDVKM. V was shortened by 6 bases and J by 3 bases, with 11 bases between the two germline ends. CDR3 DNA: TGTGCCAGCAGGGGAGGGACTTACTATGGCTACACCTTC. As protein: CASRGGTYYGYTF.

The J gene is TRBJ2-7, the V gene TRBV5-1; 8 nucleotides align to TRBD2. CDR3 length: 15 amino acids. Trimming removed 4 bases from V and 0 bases from J; junction bases left unmatched: 6. Germline values: CDR1 SGHRS, CDR2 YFSETQ. CDR3 residues: CASSLRGVDSYEQYF. Here the CDR3 DNA reads TGCGCCAGCAGCCTGCGGGGGGTTGACTCCTACGAGCAGTACTTC.